This TCR beta chain was documented in a study of blood T cells in healthy people across ages. At the level of the study: Capture by template switching was about one barcoded beta molecule per two T cells. Study outcomes and limitations: The recorded TCR beta diversity per million T cells decreased in a roughly linear manner with age.

PBMCs, at least 6 million per sample, were isolated. Together with a sample-barcoded 5' primer, a J-beta primer mix was included in a second PCR lasting roughly 6 to 12 cycles. TCRdb analysed the 5' RACE reads with MiXCR anew, one entry per CDR3 protein. The sample contains some 900,000 distinct CDR3 sequences, less than 35% of which appear only once. As to this clonotype: The antigen is not known.

With V trimmed by 5 bases and J by 0 bases, 11 bases remained unmatched. CDR3 length: 18 amino acids. The germline gives CDR1 SGHAT, CDR2 FQNNGV. The sample comprised blood. The TCR originated in a woman aged 80 or over in good health. The chain uses TRBV11-2 and TRBJ2-3; 10 bases agree with TRBD2. CDR3 residues: CASSLMGLAYASTDTQYF. The DNA of the CDR3 is TGTGCCAGCAGCCTCATGGGACTAGCGTACGCTAGCACAGATACGCAGTATTTT.